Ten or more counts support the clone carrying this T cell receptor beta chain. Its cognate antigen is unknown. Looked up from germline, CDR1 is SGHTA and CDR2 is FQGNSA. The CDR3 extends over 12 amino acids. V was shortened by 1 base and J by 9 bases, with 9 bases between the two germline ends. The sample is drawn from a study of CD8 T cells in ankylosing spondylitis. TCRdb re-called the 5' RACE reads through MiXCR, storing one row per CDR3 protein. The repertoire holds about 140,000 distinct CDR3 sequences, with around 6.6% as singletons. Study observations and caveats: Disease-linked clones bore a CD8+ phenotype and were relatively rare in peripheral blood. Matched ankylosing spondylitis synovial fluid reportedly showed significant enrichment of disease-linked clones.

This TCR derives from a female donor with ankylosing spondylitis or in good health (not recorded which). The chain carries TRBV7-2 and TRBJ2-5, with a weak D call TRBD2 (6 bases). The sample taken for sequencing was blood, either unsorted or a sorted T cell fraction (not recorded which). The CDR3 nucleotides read TGTGCCAGCAGCTTAGGGGGACTTGCCCAGTACTTC. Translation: CASSLGGLAQYF.